These T cell receptor beta chains were read from a single sample in a study of immune evolution from preneoplasia to lung adenocarcinoma. The protocol was immunoSEQ multiplex PCR, while the TCRdb copy is restricted to in-frame clones and leaves out a portion. The repertoire holds 9,500 to 10,000 clones, about three quarters seen once, with around 5.2% in the top ten. The sample taken for sequencing was FFPE minimally invasive lung adenocarcinoma tissue. The receptors here all came from a person aged 65-85 years with lung adenocarcinoma. Some clones in this sample may be carry-over from other donors' samples. The CDR3 runs from the conserved cysteine through the conserved F or W. D genes are given only for firm matches. Some rows mark clone size as missing; the rest say once, few, many or name a class of expanded clone.

14	TRBD1	.	TRBV11-3	TRBJ2-7	CASSLRQGDSEQYF	TGTGCCAGCAGCTTGAGACAGGGGGACAGTGAGCAGTACTTC
13	.	once	TRBV27	TRBJ1-1	CASSLDDSTEAFF	TGTGCCAGCAGTTTAGACGACAGCACTGAAGCTTTCTTT
17	.	.	TRBV5-1	TRBJ1-3	CASSLGVGSLFGNTIYF	TGCGCCAGCAGCTTAGGCGTCGGAAGCCTCTTTGGAAACACCATATATTTT
16	.	.	TRBV5-1	TRBJ2-7	CASSPEQSGVPLEQYF	TGCGCCAGCAGCCCCGAACAGAGCGGAGTCCCCCTCGAGCAGTACTTC
15	.	once	TRBV7-2	TRBJ2-3	CASSSKTGDTDTQYF	TGTGCCAGCAGCTCGAAAACGGGGGACACAGATACGCAGTATTTT
13	.	few	TRBV27	TRBJ2-3	CASSFGDRDTQYF	TGTGCCAGCAGTTTCGGGGACCGAGATACGCAGTATTTT
14	.	.	TRBV5-1	TRBJ1-4	CASSKGPESEKLFF	TGCGCCAGCAGCAAGGGACCTGAAAGTGAAAAACTGTTTTTT
14	TRBD2	.	TRBV6-1	TRBJ2-3	CASSEGGLTDTQYF	TGTGCCAGCAGTGAGGGGGGGTTAACAGATACGCAGTATTTT
13	.	.	TRBV30	TRBJ1-3	CAWSRGAGNTIYF	TGTGCCTGGAGCAGGGGAGCTGGAAACACCATATATTTT
13	.	once	TRBV9	TRBJ1-5	CASSETGNQPQHF	TGTGCCAGCAGCGAGACAGGAAATCAGCCCCAGCATTTT
14	TRBD1	.	TRBV7-9	TRBJ1-6	CASSLDRGNSPLHF	TGTGCCAGCAGCTTGGACAGGGGGAATTCACCCCTCCACTTT
16	TRBD2	.	TRBV9	TRBJ2-5	CASSVVGAGGGETQYF	TGTGCCAGCAGCGTAGTGGGAGCGGGGGGAGGAGAGACCCAGTACTTC
17	.	.	TRBV28	TRBJ1-6	CASSLDFRVSYNSPLHF	TGTGCCAGCAGTTTAGATTTCCGTGTCTCCTATAATTCACCCCTCCACTTT